This TCR beta chain was sequenced during a study of cytomegalovirus exposure and HLA in healthy donors (dated by TCRdb to the late 2010s). With regard to the full study: An earlier analysis of 587 of the donors reported 276 Gb of sequence data and 117 million unique TCR beta sequences obtained from around 190 million T cells. An early release that covered roughly 600 HLA-typed donors contained about 300 gigabases of sequencing data and tens of millions of unique TCR sequences. Of the approximately 370 genotyped donors, more than 75% were placed in the genetic ancestry cluster associated with self-reported Caucasian donors. The aim of the study was to test whether cataloging public T cell receptors could identify signatures of past pathogen exposure. The study profiled the T cell repertoires of hundreds of subjects by immunosequencing and related them to cytomegalovirus serostatus. A separate validation cohort of roughly 110 different subjects was used in addition to the approximately 640-subject first cohort. The study combined high-throughput TCR immunosequencing, statistical association of individual TCRs with disease status, and machine learning to predict cytomegalovirus infection status. A later analysis re-examined previously published TCR beta repertoires from hundreds of donors and added high-resolution HLA genotyping to investigate patterns of TCR occurrence. In the later analysis, no new phenotypic data were used to find candidate immune exposures; instead, reliance was placed on TCR beta sequences and their occurrence across donors. An earlier analysis of about 600 of the donors used high-throughput TCR beta sequencing to judge whether each TCR beta V gene segment behaved as functional or pseudogenic. Donor age, sex, ethnicity and CMV serostatus were collected together with the repertoire data. Genome-wide SNP genotypes for about three fifths of the roughly 670 donors were used in a later genetic analysis, which treated that subset as a discovery cohort. Every discovery cohort repertoire had been produced on one sequencing platform. HLA typing covered class I and class II loci at four-digit resolution. The number of donors typed differed by locus, with roughly 620-640 for A, B, C, DRB1 and DQB1, around 560 for DQA1, about 610 for DPA1, and some 440 for DPB1. Because of strong linkage in the cohort, roughly five DR-DQ haplotypes were treated as single units for association and clustering. Among several hundred genotyped donors of the cohort, an average of about 240,000 unique TCR beta nucleotide sequences was sequenced per donor, of which 15% to 20% were non-productive. Results and caveats for the whole study, not just this receptor: CMV serostatus was the only immune exposure information available for the cohort. A further reported finding was that TCR beta sequences accurately predicted the HLA-A and HLA-B alleles for most subjects in the first cohort. Because HLA typing was missing for some donors at each locus, association tests included only the typed subset. An association between a missense DCLRE1C variant and V-gene and J-gene trimming of TCR beta chains was found in a later genetic analysis and replicated in an independent cohort. The classifier was reported to diagnose cytomegalovirus status with high specificity and sensitivity in both the original and validation cohorts. Roughly uniform sequencing depth across donors was assumed in presence/absence analyses, although this assumption may not hold. In a later analysis, HLA-associated TCR beta chains showed more clonal expansion and lower generation probabilities than non-associated chains that were equally common. According to a later genetic analysis, donors in an Asian-associated ancestry cluster had fewer N-insertions in productive TCRs than the approximately 670-donor mean. Because counts were too low, about 18 rarely observed V segments, including chromosome 9 orphons, were left out of the earlier analysis of approximately 500 of the donors. Most CMV-associated TCR beta chains appeared to be HLA-restricted in a later analysis, and the HLA associations seemed to be driven largely by CMV exposure. Several of the top co-occurrence clusters appeared to be linked to parvovirus B19, influenza, CMV and Epstein-Barr virus, according to a later analysis. Correlated functional status among segregating V segments might reflect linkage disequilibrium, but an unknown experimental factor could not be ruled out. A later analysis associated about 17,000 TCR beta sequences with specific HLA alleles at a false discovery rate of 0.05. A few of the identified cytomegalovirus-associated TCR beta chains were confirmed in vitro to be specific for cytomegalovirus antigens. In the study, 150 to 200 TCR beta chains were listed as associated with cytomegalovirus. In an earlier analysis of some 500 of the donors, most TCR beta V segments appeared in productive rearrangements about 87% or about 30% of the time, broadly matching IMGT annotations. In a later analysis, TCR association rates were found to vary across HLA loci, with the most associated TCRs seen for DRB1 alleles and the fewest for HLA-C alleles. Across donors, most TCR sequences were observed very rarely, whereas some public TCRs were present in many individuals. This cohort had only TCR beta chains sequenced, and the lack of alpha or paired-chain data limited which features could be detected. When HLA alleles, especially DR and DQ, strongly co-occurred, attributing TCR associations to individual alleles was difficult. The sequencing pipeline was judged likely to have produced a cluster of highly shared sequence variants as a technical artifact. The authors suggested that the approach could potentially be generalized to other disease states and immunological phenotypes.

The library was produced with the immunoSEQ multiplex PCR assay. For the multiplex PCR, a mixture combining 60 forward primers for TCR Vbeta segments and 13 reverse primers for TCR Jbeta segments was used. The CDR3 region of rearranged TCR beta genes was amplified from genomic DNA by a multiplex PCR assay. On the Illumina HiSeq System, the amplified TCR beta libraries were sequenced as 87-base-pair reads. The paper's processing steps were these. Across the 700 or so repertoires, a later analysis counted roughly 77 million unique TCR beta chains, 9.5 million to 12 million of which were shared by at least two donors. To remove PCR and sequencing errors, raw reads were error-corrected and collapsed into unique sequences using a nearest-neighbor algorithm that merged closely related sequences. Alignment of CDR3 sequences to IMGT reference sequences was used to assign V, D and J gene segments. For a sequence to be retained, a match of at least six nucleotides to both a V gene segment and a J gene segment was required. Rearrangements were called productive when the CDR3 lacked stop codons and stayed in frame with V and J; all others were non-productive. Following IMGT convention, CDR3 was defined as the stretch from the second conserved V-encoded cysteine up to the conserved J-encoded phenylalanine. The earlier analysis of some 580 of the donors excluded any sequence lacking an unambiguous match to a single V gene segment. In an earlier analysis of a few hundred of the donors, V segments were called functional above 56.7% productive rearrangements and were called segregating when the between-donor standard deviation exceeded 5%. To diagnose cytomegalovirus status from the catalog of TCR beta chain sequences, a statistical classification framework was built. A later analysis assigned V and J genes by comparing TCR nucleotide sequences with IMGT/GENE-DB human TR gene sequences. The TCRdist pipeline was used in a later analysis to assign CDR3 sequences and most-parsimonious VDJ recombination scenarios. In a later analysis, each TCR beta chain was defined by its CDR3 amino acid sequence together with its V-gene family, and reads without a unique V-gene family were excluded. To address suspected cross-contamination and a sequencing artifact, a later analysis removed 450 to 700 highly shared, low-generation-probability nucleotide sequences. In a later analysis, a clonal expansion index was calculated for each public chain from normalized within-repertoire ranks of inferred template counts. In a later analysis, generation probabilities were computed with a VDJ recombination model fitted to out-of-frame rearrangements, and the resulting probabilities were checked against IGoR. In a later analysis, hypergeometric tests were used to score TCR-TCR, TCR-HLA and TCR-CMV co-occurrence, with a repertoire-size bias correction applied to TCR pairs. To estimate false discovery rates, a later analysis permuted the HLA or CMV assignments 20 times. A later analysis grouped co-occurring TCRs with DBSCAN, adding TCRdist sequence similarity when clustering within HLA-allele-positive subsets. For co-occurrence clustering, repertoires with fewer than 30,000 or more than 120,000 public chains were excluded, along with about five repertoires with anomalous nucleotide sharing. The source is immuneACCESS, and TCRdb retained only in-frame sequences with V and J called. Part of the clones is not carried over; for the studies checked, unresolved V genes explain less than half of this, and the remainder is unexplained. V and J calls plus clone size are reproduced from that table; the DNA served to infer D and trimming. Counted in this sample were around 150,000 clones; approximately 87% of them appeared once. The ten largest make up less than 5.5% of the sample.

In total, approximately 700 healthy bone marrow donors made up the cohort. Cohort members were all nominally healthy when sampled, although unrecorded immune exposures were likely present. The donor was CMV seronegative and was included in the group of 352 seronegative cohort members. A peripheral blood sample was provided by each donor, and peripheral blood mononuclear cells were used for TCR beta sequencing. Genomic DNA extraction from the blood cell samples was performed with the Qiagen DNeasy Blood Extraction Kit. As for this clone: The clone's antigen remains unknown. Per-nucleotide qualities are absent, and no much larger clonotype sits a single base away.

The origin of this receptor is a woman in her 30s in good health and CMV-seronegative. The sample comprised PBMCs.

The DNA sequence is given as TGTGCCAGCAGTCCTACAGGGGACTTTAGGAATACGCAGTATTTT. It encodes CASSPTGDFRNTQYF. The rearrangement joined TRBV9 to TRBJ2-3; the D gene is perhaps TRBD1, on 7 matching bases. Spanning cysteine to phenylalanine, the CDR3 consists of 15 amino acids. The DNA shown is the 45-base CDR3, in frame from base 1. The V end loses 5 bases and the J end loses 7 bases, and a stretch of 20 bases separates them. The germline V gene provides CDR1 SGDLS and CDR2 YYNGEE.